The 27 T cell receptor beta chains given below trace back to one sample, sequenced in a study of blood T cell repertoires in COVID-19. The method was immunoSEQ multiplex PCR; TCRdb's version includes in-frame clones alone and lacks a portion of them. The sample includes under 350,000 clones, around 84% seen only once; the top ten take over 1%. The sequenced sample consisted of peripheral blood. These receptors were obtained from a man aged 70 or older with acute or convalescent COVID-19.

This chain links TRBV2 with TRBJ2-7; no definite D call. V lost 8 bases and J lost 7, with 18 bases in between. This CDR3 is built from 13 residues. CDR1 SNHLY and CDR2 FYNNEI come from the germline V gene. CDR3: CASSESSLWEQYF. Written as DNA, the CDR3 is TGTGCCAGCTCGGAGTCGTCGCTCTGGGAGCAGTACTTC.

This clone was detected once. The chain is built from TRBV5-1 and TRBJ1-4; the D is unclear. The V gene lost 0 bases and the J gene lost 5 bases, with 11 bases spanning the gap. CDR3 length equals 15 residues. Germline CDR1 reads SGHRS; CDR2 reads YFSETQ. Written as DNA, the CDR3 is TGCGCCAGCAGCTTGGCCTCGGGAGCAAATGAAAAACTGTTTTTT. Amino acid sequence: CASSLASGANEKLFF.

The table lists this clone with a count of one. This chain connects TRBV28 to TRBJ2-5; 10 bases are shared with TRBD1. After removal of 4 bases from V and 8 bases from J, the junction contained 7 bases not matched to a gene. The germline V gene encodes CDR1 MDHEN and CDR2 SYDVKM. CDR3 length: 14 amino acids. CDR3 residues: CASSSPGQGITQYF. CDR3 DNA sequence: TGTGCCAGCAGTTCTCCGGGACAGGGGATAACCCAGTACTTC.

This chain joins TRBV3-1 (or the pseudogene TRBV3-2) and TRBJ2-3, with 8 positions matching TRBD1. V dropped 1 base and J dropped 7; count of bases not matched to a gene: 7. From germline, CDR1 is LGHDT and CDR2 YNNKEL (reference sequence). The CDR3 contains 15 residues. In DNA form, the CDR3 reads TGTGCCAGCAGCCAAGCACAGGGGGGTAATTATACGCAGTATTTT. It codes for CASSQAQGGNYTQYF.

The chain recombines TRBV11-2 with TRBJ1-3; 7 nucleotides align to TRBD1. This CDR3 spans 14 amino acids. Germline CDR1 SGHAT, CDR2 FQNNGV. With V trimmed by 6 bases and J by 4 bases, 6 bases remained unmatched. CDR3 DNA sequence: TGTGCCAGCAGTTTGGTGGGACAGGGAAACACCATATATTTT. Translated, it gives CASSLVGQGNTIYF. Variable domain in full (rest from reference TRBV11-2 and TRBJ1-3): EAGVAQSPRYKIIEKRQSVAFWCNPISGHATLYWYQQILGQGPKLLIQFQNNGVVDDSQLPKDRFSAERLKGVDSTLKIQPAKLEDSAVYLCASSLVGQGNTIYFGEGSWLTVV.

This clone appeared a few times. The chain joins TRBV24-1 to TRBJ1-2; 7 bases map to TRBD1. In germline, CDR1 is KGHDR, CDR2 SFDVKD. V was pared by 3 bases and J by 3 bases, with 3 bases of the junction left unmatched. This CDR3 contains 14 residues. CDR3 in amino acids: CATSDAGTDYGYTF. Here the CDR3 DNA reads TGTGCCACCAGTGATGCCGGGACAGACTATGGCTACACCTTC.

This clone was found a few times. The rearrangement joins TRBV10-3 to TRBJ1-2; a possible D gene is TRBD1 (6 bases). V was clipped by 4 bases and J by 3 bases, with 6 bases between them. Germline CDR1 and CDR2: ENHRY and SYGVKD. The length of the CDR3 is 12 residues. CDR3 amino acids: CAISGQDYGYTF. CDR3 DNA: TGTGCCATCAGTGGACAGGACTATGGCTACACCTTC.

As to this clone: At one end, the junction sequence differs from germline, possibly due to a read error. V usage is TRBV7-2 and J usage is TRBJ2-1; 11 nucleotides match TRBD2. This CDR3 has 15 residues. Germline V gene lookup returns CDR1 SGHTA and CDR2 FQGNSA. CDR3 nucleotides: TGTGCCAGCAGCTCAGCTGCGGGACTAGCGGCCTACTACCTCTTC. It codes for CASSSAAGLAAYYLF.

V usage is TRBV18 and J usage is TRBJ1-5; 11 nucleotides align to TRBD1. Unmatched junction bases numbered 8, after V lost 6 bases and J lost 7 bases. The CDR3 contains 15 residues. Germline CDR1 reads KGHSH; CDR2 reads LQKENI. The CDR3 reads CASSSGTGGEQPQHF. CDR3 DNA: TGTGCCAGCTCGTCGGGGACAGGGGGTGAACAGCCCCAGCATTTT.

This chain joins TRBV29-1 and TRBJ1-2; D may be TRBD1 (5 bases). The CDR3 is made up of 12 amino acids. CDR1 and CDR2 from the germline V gene are SQVTM and ANQGSEA. With 5 bases removed from V and 3 bases from J, the gap between germline ends came to 10 bases. The chain's CDR3 is CSVIRADYGYTF. Written as DNA, the CDR3 is TGCAGCGTTATCAGGGCTGACTATGGCTACACCTTC.

The chain joins TRBV4-3 to TRBJ2-3, with D possibly TRBD2 on 7 matching bases. This CDR3 is 17 amino acids long. Germline assignment: CDR1 LGHNA and CDR2 YSLEER. The ends were cut back, 2 bases at V and 4 bases at J, with 19 bases in the middle. CDR3 residues: CASSQSGGLAKADTQYF. The CDR3 nucleotides are TGCGCCAGCAGCCAATCGGGGGGCCTAGCGAAAGCAGATACGCAGTATTTT.

The CDR3 bases are TGTGCCTGGAGTCCCATCTATGGCTACACCTTC. Residues: CAWSPIYGYTF. The V gene is TRBV30, the J gene TRBJ1-2; D not certain. This CDR3 is 11 amino acids long. Germline V lookup: CDR1 GTSNPN, CDR2 SVGIG (reference sequence). The germline V and J ends were trimmed by 2 bases and 4 bases, with 5 bases remaining between them.

The chain is built from TRBV7-6 and TRBJ1-1; weak D call: TRBD1 (6 bases). Between the trimmed V and J ends, which lost 6 bases and 1 base, there was a span of 9 bases. The CDR3 is 13 residues long. Germline assignment: CDR1 SGHVS and CDR2 FNYEAQ. CDR3 residues: CASSQQGNTEAFF. CDR3 in DNA: TGTGCCAGCAGTCAACAGGGGAACACTGAAGCTTTCTTT.

This sequence joins TRBV2 and TRBJ1-5, with 8 bases aligning to TRBD1. Trimming removed 7 bases from V and 4 bases from J; junction bases left unmatched: 6. From germline, CDR1 is SNHLY and CDR2 FYNNEI. The CDR3 loop spans 14 amino acids. The chain's CDR3 is CASTGTGGNQPQHF. The CDR3 DNA follows: TGTGCCAGCACCGGGACAGGTGGTAATCAGCCCCAGCATTTT.

The CDR3 nucleotides are TGTGCCAGTAGTATATCGGACAGGGGGGTAGTTTCGACTGAAGCTTTCTTT. This codes for CASSISDRGVVSTEAFF. The chain recombines TRBV19 with TRBJ1-1; 10 bases match TRBD1. The J segment lost 5 bases and the V segment lost 2 bases, leaving 11 bases of the junction unmatched. CDR1 is LNHDA and CDR2 is SQIVND in the germline V gene (reference sequence). This CDR3 has 17 amino acids.

The DNA of the CDR3 is TGTGCCAGCAGTTTGCGGAATAATCAGCCCCAGCATTTT. Amino acids: CASSLRNNQPQHF. The rearrangement uses TRBV12-3 or TRBV12-4 and TRBJ1-5; D call uncertain. Trimming left V 3 bases short and J 4 bases short, with 7 bases between. The CDR3 runs to 13 residues.

This sequence joins TRBV15 and TRBJ1-1; D call uncertain. CDR1 is LNHNV and CDR2 is YYDKDF in the germline V gene (reference sequence). CDR3 length: 15 amino acids. V lost 0 bases and J 1 base, leaving 9 bases between the germline ends. The CDR3 protein is CATSRDPAGNTEAFF. DNA for the CDR3: TGTGCCACCAGCAGAGATCCGGCAGGGAACACTGAAGCTTTCTTT.

The CDR3 DNA is TGCGCCAGCAGACAGGGGGCGAACACTGAAGCTTTCTTT. Translated, it gives CASRQGANTEAFF. The chain links TRBV10-2 to TRBJ1-1, with TRBD1 identical over 9 bases. The CDR3 contains 13 residues. V gave up 6 bases and J gave up 1 base; unmatched junction bases: 0. Germline lookup yields CDR1 WSHSY and CDR2 SAAADI.

The chain is built from TRBV19 and TRBJ1-3; maybe TRBD1 (6 bases). CDR1 and CDR2 (germline): LNHDA, SQIVND (reference sequence). Trimming took off 4 bases at V and 0 bases at J, with 7 bases between the two ends. The CDR3 has 14 residues. The DNA for the CDR3 is TGTGCCAGTAGTAGGACAGTCTCTGGAAACACCATATATTTT. Translating gives CASSRTVSGNTIYF.

The chain employs TRBV18 and TRBJ2-1, with D unclear. The CDR3 contains 15 residues. Between the trimmed V and J ends, which lost 6 bases and 0 bases, there was a span of 12 bases. Germline lookup yields CDR1 KGHSH and CDR2 LQKENI. The CDR3 loop reads CASSPMADSYNEQFF. In DNA form, the CDR3 reads TGTGCCAGCTCCCCCATGGCGGACTCCTACAATGAGCAGTTCTTC.

The V gene is TRBV6-2 or TRBV6-3, the J gene TRBJ2-3; D may be TRBD2 (6 bases). The CDR3 has 20 amino acids. From germline, CDR1 is MNHEY and CDR2 SVGEGT. The V and J ends lost 0 bases and 6 bases respectively, with 28 bases between them. The CDR3 protein is CASSYSMDTGYGRGRDTQYF. DNA of the CDR3: TGTGCCAGCAGTTACTCGATGGACACCGGATATGGGAGAGGGAGGGATACGCAGTATTTT.

The chain is built from TRBV28 and TRBJ1-5; 7 nucleotides match TRBD1. CDR1 is MDHEN, CDR2 SYDVKM, per germline. The trim removed 8 bases at V and 3 bases at J, leaving 7 bases unmatched. This CDR3 spans 14 amino acids. This CDR3 reads CASLAGGHNQPQHF. In DNA, the CDR3 is TGTGCCAGCCTGGCAGGGGGACACAATCAGCCCCAGCATTTT. Drawing the rest from reference TRBV28 and TRBJ1-5, the complete variable domain is DVKVTQSSRYLVKRTGEKVFLECVQDMDHENMFWYRQDPGLGLRLIYFSYDVKMKEKGDIPEGYSVSREKKERFSLILESASTNQTSMYLCASLAGGHNQPQHFGDGTRLSIL.

The V and J genes are TRBV4-2 and TRBJ1-6; perhaps TRBD1 as D (5 bases). The CDR3 has 15 residues. Germline V gene lookup returns CDR1 LGHNA and CDR2 YNFKEQ. V was pared by 4 bases and J by 7 bases, with 14 bases between. CDR3 in DNA: TGTGCCAGCAGCCCTATTGATGGGGGGAATTCACCCCTCCACTTT. This gives the protein CASSPIDGGNSPLHF.

This sequence joins TRBV27 and TRBJ2-1, with a possible D match to TRBD2 (6 bases). Germline V lookup: CDR1 MNHEY, CDR2 SMNVEV (reference sequence). The V and J ends lost 8 bases and 4 bases respectively, with 15 bases between them. This CDR3 is built from 14 residues. The CDR3 region is CASADGSAYNEQFF. For the CDR3, the DNA is TGTGCCAGCGCAGACGGGAGCGCATACAATGAGCAGTTCTTC.

This chain joins TRBV4-1 and TRBJ1-6; D is perhaps TRBD1 (5 bases). V lost 0 bases to trimming and J lost 7 bases, with 10 bases between them. Germline CDR1 and CDR2: MGHRA and YSYEKL. The CDR3 runs 15 residues. CDR3: CASSQDRVGNSPLHF. CDR3 DNA: TGCGCCAGCAGCCAAGACAGGGTCGGCAATTCACCCCTCCACTTT.

V gene TRBV5-1 combines with J gene TRBJ2-1; D is possibly TRBD1 (5 bases). The CDR3 runs to 15 residues. Looked up from germline, CDR1 is SGHRS and CDR2 is YFSETQ. V was shortened by 0 bases and J by 1 base, with 8 bases between the two germline ends. The chain's CDR3 is CASSLGGASYNEQFF. CDR3 sequence (DNA): TGCGCCAGCAGCTTGGGGGGCGCTTCCTACAATGAGCAGTTCTTC.

The genes are TRBV3-1 (or the pseudogene TRBV3-2) and TRBJ1-2; a weak D match, TRBD1 (6 bases). Trimming took 1 base from V and 4 from J, leaving 13 bases between them. Germline CDR1 reads LGHDT; CDR2 reads YNNKEL (reference sequence). The CDR3 is 15 residues long. CDR3 amino acids: CASSQAPGAAYGYTF. The CDR3 DNA reads as TGTGCCAGCAGCCAAGCCCCAGGGGCCGCCTATGGCTACACCTTC.